This is a list of T cell receptor beta chains from one sample in a study of blood T cell repertoires in COVID-19. Data came from immunoSEQ multiplex PCR; TCRdb stores just in-frame clones and leaves some out. This table has 290,000 or so clones, roughly nine tenths appearing once. Sequenced material: peripheral blood. These receptors came from a man aged 18 to 35 with active or convalescent COVID-19. The CDR3 runs from the conserved cysteine through the conserved F or W. Fields, in order: CDR3 protein, CDR3 DNA, clone size, D gene, V gene, J gene. The D gene is left open where the match is weak. Clone size is shown for a subset of rows, as once, few, many or a class of expanded clone.

CASGLQGAAYEQYF	TGTGCTAGTGGTTTGCAAGGGGCAGCCTACGAGCAGTACTTC	NA	NA	TRBV12-5	TRBJ2-7
CASSPGTGAYEQYF	TGTGCCAGCAGCCCCGGGACAGGGGCCTACGAGCAGTACTTC	NA	TRBD1	TRBV5-5	TRBJ2-7
CASSLQQNYGYTF	TGTGCCAGCAGTTTGCAACAGAACTATGGCTACACCTTC	NA	NA	TRBV27	TRBJ1-2
CASSDPKGQEDTEAFF	TGTGCCAGCAGTGACCCCAAGGGGCAAGAAGACACTGAAGCTTTCTTT	NA	NA	TRBV6-4	TRBJ1-1
CASSFRPGQGSNTEAFF	TGTGCCAGCAGTTTCAGGCCGGGCCAGGGATCGAACACTGAAGCTTTCTTT	NA	NA	TRBV27	TRBJ1-1
CASRSGRHSYNEQFF	TGTGCCAGTCGCAGCGGGAGGCACTCCTACAATGAGCAGTTCTTC	few	TRBD2	TRBV19	TRBJ2-1
CASTLNQQGANEQFF	TGTGCCAGCACACTAAACCAACAGGGAGCCAATGAGCAGTTCTTC	NA	NA	TRBV2	TRBJ2-1
CASSPPSGQSREAFF	TGTGCCAGCTCACCACCGTCCGGACAGAGTCGTGAAGCTTTCTTT	NA	NA	TRBV18	TRBJ1-1
CASSPTTRTAFTDTQYF	TGCGCCAGCAGCCCGACTACCCGGACTGCCTTCACAGATACGCAGTATTTT	NA	NA	TRBV5-1	TRBJ2-3
CASSSHSPYEQYF	TGTGCCAGCAGCTCCCACTCTCCCTACGAGCAGTACTTC	NA	NA	TRBV11-2	TRBJ2-7
CASSTRQGRLPETQYF	TGTGCCAGCAGCACCCGACAGGGACGGCTTCCGGAGACCCAGTACTTC	NA	TRBD1	TRBV13	TRBJ2-5
CASRRTGNTDTQYF	TGTGCCAGCAGGAGGACAGGGAACACAGATACGCAGTATTTT	NA	TRBD1	TRBV28	TRBJ2-3
CASSETTEYNEQFF	TGTGCCAGCAGTGAAACGACAGAGTACAATGAGCAGTTCTTC	NA	NA	TRBV6-1	TRBJ2-1
CSVEDMEGAITEAFF	TGCAGCGTTGAAGATATGGAGGGGGCAATCACTGAAGCTTTCTTT	NA	TRBD1	TRBV29-1	TRBJ1-1
CASSRQGSNQPQHF	TGTGCCAGCAGCAGACAGGGGAGCAATCAGCCCCAGCATTTT	NA	TRBD1	TRBV3-1/TRBV3-2	TRBJ1-5
CASSATRVGELFF	TGTGCCAGCAGTGCCACTAGGGTCGGGGAGCTGTTTTTT	once	NA	TRBV6-4	TRBJ2-2
CASSRGLAYTDTQYF	TGCGCCAGCAGCCGGGGACTAGCGTACACAGATACGCAGTATTTT	once	TRBD2	TRBV5-1	TRBJ2-3
CASSFLTGGASYTEAFF	TGCGCCAGCAGCTTCTTGACAGGGGGCGCATCCTACACTGAAGCTTTCTTT	NA	TRBD1	TRBV5-1	TRBJ1-1
CASSLLIITGAVSNQPQHF	TGTGCCAGCAGCTTACTGATAATTACAGGGGCGGTTAGCAATCAGCCCCAGCATTTT	few	TRBD1	TRBV5-8	TRBJ1-5
CAISESGGWTEAFF	TGTGCCATCAGTGAGTCTGGAGGGTGGACTGAAGCTTTCTTT	NA	NA	TRBV10-3	TRBJ1-1
CASSYVRDTDTQYF	TGTGCCAGCAGTTACGTGAGGGATACAGATACGCAGTATTTT	NA	NA	TRBV6-2/TRBV6-3	TRBJ2-3
CASSFGTRDLYGYTF	TGTGCCAGCAGCTTCGGAACCAGGGATCTCTATGGCTACACCTTC	NA	NA	TRBV5-6	TRBJ1-2
CASSSQGKVNTEAFF	TGTGCCAGCAGTTCCCAGGGGAAGGTGAACACTGAAGCTTTCTTT	NA	NA	TRBV6-5	TRBJ1-1
CASSLAGGSGNTIYF	TGTGCCAGCAGCTTGGCCGGGGGATCCGGAAACACCATATATTTT	few	NA	TRBV5-4	TRBJ1-3
CATSRDIDSNYGYTF	TGTGCCACCAGCAGAGATATTGACAGTAACTATGGCTACACCTTC	NA	NA	TRBV15	TRBJ1-2
CASSWGQGPSYEQYF	TGTGCCAGCAGCTGGGGGCAGGGTCCTTCCTACGAGCAGTACTTC	NA	NA	TRBV7-8	TRBJ2-7
CASSPGETQYF	TGTGCCAGCAGCCCGGGAGAGACCCAGTACTTC	NA	NA	TRBV7-2	TRBJ2-5
CASSTGRGIYEQYF	TGTGCCAGCAGCACAGGTAGGGGCATTTACGAGCAGTACTTC	few	NA	TRBV27	TRBJ2-7
CASSPGRDYNSPLHF	TGTGCCAGCAGCCCCGGGAGGGACTATAATTCACCCCTCCACTTT	once	NA	TRBV5-4	TRBJ1-6